This T cell receptor beta chain was found in a study of cytotoxic CD8 clonotypes in ibrutinib-treated CLL. Study-level background: The group held 11 relapsed/refractory and around 14 treatment-naive patients, with under 18 IGHV unmutated.

Study-level points and caveats: Starting clonality was above that of age-matched healthy donors and tracked circulating CD8+ T-cell counts. Public clonotypes were rare and shrank or held steady on treatment. Timing of sampling differed between sustained-remission and progressing patients.

Notes on this clone: Its antigen is as yet unknown.

The germline V gene encodes CDR1 MNHNS and CDR2 SASEGT. Trimming stripped 4 bases from V and 3 bases from J, with 9 bases between. CDR3 length equals 13 residues. Profiled with immunoSEQ multiplex PCR; TCRdb holds only in-frame clones, not every one. The top ten hold roughly 6.3% of the sample, which has some 350,000 clones, 67% seen once. The rearrangement links TRBV6-1 to TRBJ1-2; no clear D gene. The sequence derives from a human donor with chronic lymphocytic leukemia. The material was PBMCs, obtained after 36 months of ibrutinib treatment. The CDR3 DNA is TGTGCCAGCAGTGTACCAGCGCACTATGGCTACACCTTC. It specifies CASSVPAHYGYTF.